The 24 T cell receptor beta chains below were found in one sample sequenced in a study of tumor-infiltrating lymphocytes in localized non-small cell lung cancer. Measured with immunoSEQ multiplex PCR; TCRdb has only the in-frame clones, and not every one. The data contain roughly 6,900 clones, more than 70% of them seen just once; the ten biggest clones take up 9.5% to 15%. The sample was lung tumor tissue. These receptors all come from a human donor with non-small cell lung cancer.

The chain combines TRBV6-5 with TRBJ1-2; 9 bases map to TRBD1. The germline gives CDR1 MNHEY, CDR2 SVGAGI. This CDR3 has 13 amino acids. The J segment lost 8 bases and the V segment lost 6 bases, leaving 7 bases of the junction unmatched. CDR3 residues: CASRGQGIGGYTF. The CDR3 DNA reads TGTGCCAGCAGAGGACAGGGGATCGGCGGCTACACCTTC.

Written as DNA, the CDR3 is TGTGCTGTAGGGGGGCAAGAGACCCAGTACTTC. It codes for CAVGGQETQYF. The V and J genes are TRBV10-3 and TRBJ2-5; D may match TRBD1 or TRBD2 (6 bases each). From germline, CDR1 is ENHRY and CDR2 SYGVKD. The CDR3 extends over 11 amino acids.

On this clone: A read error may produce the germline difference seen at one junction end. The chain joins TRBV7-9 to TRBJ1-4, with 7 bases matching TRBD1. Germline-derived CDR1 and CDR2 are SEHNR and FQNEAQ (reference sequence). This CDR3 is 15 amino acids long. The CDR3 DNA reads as TGTGCCAGCAGCTTGCCGACAGGGACTAATGAAAAATTGTTTTTT. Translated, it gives CASSLPTGTNEKLFF. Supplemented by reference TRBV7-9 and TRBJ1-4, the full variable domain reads DTGVSQNPRHKITKRGQNVTFRCDPISEHNRLYWYRQTLGQGPEFLTYFQNEAQLEKSRLLSDRFSAERPKGSFSTLEIQRTEQGDSAMYLCASSLPTGTNEKLFFGSGTQLSVL.

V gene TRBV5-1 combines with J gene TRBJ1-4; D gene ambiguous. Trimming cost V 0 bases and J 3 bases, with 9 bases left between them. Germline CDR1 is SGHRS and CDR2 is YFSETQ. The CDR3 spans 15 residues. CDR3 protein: CASSLAGTSNEKLFF. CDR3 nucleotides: TGCGCCAGCAGCTTGGCGGGTACCTCTAATGAAAAACTGTTTTTT. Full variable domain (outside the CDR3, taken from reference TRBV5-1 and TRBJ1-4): KAGVTQTPRYLIKTRGQQVTLSCSPISGHRSVSWYQQTPGQGLQFLFEYFSETQRNKGNFPGRFSGRQFSNSRSEMNVSTLELGDSALYLCASSLAGTSNEKLFFGSGTQLSVL.

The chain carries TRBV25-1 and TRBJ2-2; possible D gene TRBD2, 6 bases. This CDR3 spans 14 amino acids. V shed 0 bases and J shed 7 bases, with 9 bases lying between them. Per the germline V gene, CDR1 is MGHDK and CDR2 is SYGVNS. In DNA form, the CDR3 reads TGTGCCAGCAGTGAATATTACGGGAGCGGGGAGCTGTTTTTT. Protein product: CASSEYYGSGELFF.

The CDR3 sequence: CASSSLLGYEQYF. CDR3 in DNA: TGTGCCAGCAGCTCCCTATTAGGGTACGAGCAGTACTTC. The rearrangement joins TRBV7-9 to TRBJ2-7, with D uncertain. Trimming took off 4 bases at V and 4 bases at J, with 11 bases between the two ends. CDR3 length: 13 amino acids. From germline, CDR1 is SEHNR and CDR2 FQNEAQ (reference sequence).

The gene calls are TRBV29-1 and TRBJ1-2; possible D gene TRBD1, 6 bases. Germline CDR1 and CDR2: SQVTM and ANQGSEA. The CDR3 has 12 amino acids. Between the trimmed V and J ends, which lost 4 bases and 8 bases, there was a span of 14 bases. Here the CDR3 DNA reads TGCAGCGTTGGCAGGGGTGAGGGGGGCTACACCTTC. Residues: CSVGRGEGGYTF.

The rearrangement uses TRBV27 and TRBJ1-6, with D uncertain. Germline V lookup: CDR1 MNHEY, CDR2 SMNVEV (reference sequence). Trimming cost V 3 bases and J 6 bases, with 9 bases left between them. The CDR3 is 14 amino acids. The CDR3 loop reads CASSFRGANSPLHF. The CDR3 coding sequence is TGTGCCAGCAGTTTCCGGGGTGCTAATTCACCCCTCCACTTT.

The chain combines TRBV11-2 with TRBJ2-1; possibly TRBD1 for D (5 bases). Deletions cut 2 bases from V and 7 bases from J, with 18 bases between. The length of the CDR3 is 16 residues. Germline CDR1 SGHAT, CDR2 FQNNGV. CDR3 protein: CASSLLWLGVGNEQFF. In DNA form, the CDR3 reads TGTGCCAGCAGCTTACTTTGGCTAGGGGTCGGGAATGAGCAGTTCTTC.

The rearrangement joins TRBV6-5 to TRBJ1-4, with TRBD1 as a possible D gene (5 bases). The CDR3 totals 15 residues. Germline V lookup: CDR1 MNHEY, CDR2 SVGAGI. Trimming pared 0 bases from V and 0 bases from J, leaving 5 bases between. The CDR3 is CASSYSTATNEKLFF. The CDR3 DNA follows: TGTGCCAGCAGTTACTCGACAGCAACTAATGAAAAACTGTTTTTT.

CDR3 region: CSVTGQNGYTEAFF. DNA of the CDR3: TGCAGCGTTACCGGACAAAACGGGTACACTGAAGCTTTCTTT. V and J are TRBV29-1 and TRBJ1-1; TRBD1 is a possible D gene (5 bases). The CDR3 extends over 14 amino acids. V gave up 5 bases and J gave up 3 bases, with 16 bases separating them. The germline V gene has CDR1 SQVTM and CDR2 ANQGSEA.

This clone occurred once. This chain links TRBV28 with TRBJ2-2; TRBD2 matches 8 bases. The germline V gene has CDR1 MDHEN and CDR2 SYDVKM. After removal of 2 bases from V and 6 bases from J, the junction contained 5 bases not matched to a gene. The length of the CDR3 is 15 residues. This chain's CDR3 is CASSLPSGGPGELFF. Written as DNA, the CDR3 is TGTGCCAGCAGTTTACCATCGGGGGGGCCCGGGGAGCTGTTTTTT.

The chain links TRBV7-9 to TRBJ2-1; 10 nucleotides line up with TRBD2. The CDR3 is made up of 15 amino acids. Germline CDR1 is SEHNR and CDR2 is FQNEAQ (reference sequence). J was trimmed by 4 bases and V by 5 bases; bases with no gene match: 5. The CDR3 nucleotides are TGTGCCAGCAGCCCAACAGCGGGGGGGTACAATGAGCAGTTCTTC. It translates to CASSPTAGGYNEQFF.

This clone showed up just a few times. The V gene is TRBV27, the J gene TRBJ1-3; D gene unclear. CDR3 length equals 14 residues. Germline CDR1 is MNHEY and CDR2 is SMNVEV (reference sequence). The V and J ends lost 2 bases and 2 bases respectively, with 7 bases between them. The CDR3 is CASSLRAAGNTIYF. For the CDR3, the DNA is TGTGCCAGCAGTTTAAGGGCAGCTGGAAACACCATATATTTT.

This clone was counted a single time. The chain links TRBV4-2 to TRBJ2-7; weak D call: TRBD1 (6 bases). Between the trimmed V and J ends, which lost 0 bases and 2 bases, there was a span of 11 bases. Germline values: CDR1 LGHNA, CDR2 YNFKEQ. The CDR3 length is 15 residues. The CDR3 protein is CASSQDFGTTYEQYF. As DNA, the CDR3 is TGTGCCAGCAGCCAAGACTTCGGGACAACCTACGAGCAGTACTTC.

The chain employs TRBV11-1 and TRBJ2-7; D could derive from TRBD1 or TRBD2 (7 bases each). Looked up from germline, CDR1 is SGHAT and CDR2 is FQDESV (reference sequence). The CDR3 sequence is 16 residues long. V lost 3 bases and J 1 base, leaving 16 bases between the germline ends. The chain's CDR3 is CASSFLTGRGSYEQYF. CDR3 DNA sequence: TGTGCCAGCAGCTTCCTGACAGGGAGGGGTTCCTACGAGCAGTACTTC.

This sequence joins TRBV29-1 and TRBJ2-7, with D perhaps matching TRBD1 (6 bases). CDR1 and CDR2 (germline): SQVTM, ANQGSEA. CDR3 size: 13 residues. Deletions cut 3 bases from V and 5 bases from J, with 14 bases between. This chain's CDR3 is CSVDGQGKNEQYF. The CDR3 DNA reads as TGCAGCGTTGACGGGCAGGGGAAGAACGAGCAGTACTTC.

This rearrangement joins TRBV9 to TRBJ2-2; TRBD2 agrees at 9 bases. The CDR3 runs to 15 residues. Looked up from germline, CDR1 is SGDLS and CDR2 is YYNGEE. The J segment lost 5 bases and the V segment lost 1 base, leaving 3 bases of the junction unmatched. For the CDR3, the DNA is TGTGCCAGCAGCGTACTTAGCGGGGGAACCGGGGAGCTGTTTTTT. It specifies CASSVLSGGTGELFF.

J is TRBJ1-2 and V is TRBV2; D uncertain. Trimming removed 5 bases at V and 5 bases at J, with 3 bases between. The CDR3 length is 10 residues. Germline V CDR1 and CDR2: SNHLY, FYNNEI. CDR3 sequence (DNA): TGTGCCAGCAGTAATTATGGCTACACCTTC. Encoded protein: CASSNYGYTF.

Here the CDR3 reads CASSGQTTRADTQYF. For the CDR3, the DNA is TGTGCCAGCAGTGGACAGACAACCCGTGCAGATACGCAGTATTTT. J is TRBJ2-3 and V is TRBV2; a possible D gene is TRBD1 (5 bases). V lost 4 bases to trimming and J lost 4 bases, with 15 bases between them. The germline V gene encodes CDR1 SNHLY and CDR2 FYNNEI. This CDR3 contains 15 residues. Drawing the rest from reference TRBV2 and TRBJ2-3, the complete variable domain is EPEVTQTPSHQVTQMGQEVILRCVPISNHLYFYWYRQILGQKVEFLVSFYNNEISEKSEIFDDQFSVERPDGSNFTLKIRSTKLEDSAMYFCASSGQTTRADTQYFGPGTRLTVL.

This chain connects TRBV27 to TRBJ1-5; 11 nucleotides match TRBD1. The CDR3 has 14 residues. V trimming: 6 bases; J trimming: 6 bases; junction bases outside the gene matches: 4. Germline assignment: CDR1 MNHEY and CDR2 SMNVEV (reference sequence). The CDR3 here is CASSSGQGVQPQHF. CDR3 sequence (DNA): TGTGCCAGCAGCTCGGGACAGGGGGTTCAGCCCCAGCATTTT.

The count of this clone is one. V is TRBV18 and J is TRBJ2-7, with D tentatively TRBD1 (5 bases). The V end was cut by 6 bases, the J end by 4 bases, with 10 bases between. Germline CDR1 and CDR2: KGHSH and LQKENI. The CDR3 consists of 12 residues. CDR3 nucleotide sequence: TGTGCCAGCTCGCTCCAGGGATACGAGCAGTACTTC. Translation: CASSLQGYEQYF.

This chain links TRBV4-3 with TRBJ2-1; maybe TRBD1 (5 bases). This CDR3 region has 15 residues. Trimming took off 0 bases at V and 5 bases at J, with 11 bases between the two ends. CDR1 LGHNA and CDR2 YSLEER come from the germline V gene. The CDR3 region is CASSQDLWGNNEQFF. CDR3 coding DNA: TGCGCCAGCAGCCAAGATCTTTGGGGCAACAATGAGCAGTTCTTC.

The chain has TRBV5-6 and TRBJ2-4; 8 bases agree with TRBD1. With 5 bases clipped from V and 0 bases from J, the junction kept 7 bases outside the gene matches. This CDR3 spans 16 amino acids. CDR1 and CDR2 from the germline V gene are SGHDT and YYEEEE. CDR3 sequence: CASRKGQDLAKNIQYF. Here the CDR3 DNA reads TGTGCCAGCAGAAAGGGACAGGACCTAGCCAAAAACATTCAGTACTTC.